The 9 T cell receptor beta chains below were found in one sample sequenced in a study of tumor-infiltrating lymphocytes in oesophageal squamous cell carcinoma. TCRdb ran MiXCR on the PCR reads and lists one entry per CDR3 protein. The sample contains 8,500 to 11,000 distinct CDR3 sequences, around 58% of which appear only once. Sequenced input: esophageal tumor tissue. The receptor set was obtained from a female donor with esophageal squamous cell carcinoma.

This chain links TRBV7-6 with TRBJ2-1; 10 bases match TRBD2. V lost 5 bases, J lost 8 bases, and 3 bases stayed unmatched. Germline V gene data show CDR1 as SGHVS and CDR2 as FNYEAQ. This CDR3 is 13 amino acids long. CDR3 residues: CASSPSGRDEQFF. The CDR3 nucleotides are TGTGCCAGCAGCCCTAGCGGGAGAGATGAGCAGTTCTTC.

The rearrangement links TRBV5-1 to TRBJ2-7; 9 nucleotides agree with TRBD2. Germline CDR1 and CDR2: SGHRS and YFSETQ. Trimming took 0 bases from V and 3 from J; bases not matched to a gene: 10. The length of the CDR3 is 17 residues. CDR3 sequence reads: CASSLGHSGSAVYEQYF. The CDR3 DNA follows: TGCGCCAGCAGCTTGGGTCATAGCGGGAGTGCGGTCTACGAGCAGTACTTC.

This clonotype was picked up a small number of times. The chain couples TRBV7-9 to TRBJ1-3; D is ambiguous. CDR3 size: 14 residues. V dropped 5 bases and J dropped 0 bases, with 8 bases sitting between them. Germline V CDR1 and CDR2: SEHNR, FQNEAQ (reference sequence). The CDR3 DNA reads TGTGCCAGCAGCCCTTTGGGCTCTGGAAACACCATATATTTT. Translating it yields CASSPLGSGNTIYF.

Written as DNA, the CDR3 is TGCGCCAGCAGCTCAGGGACTTCCACAGATACGCAGTATTTT. This sequence encodes CASSSGTSTDTQYF. The chain is built from TRBV5-1 and TRBJ2-3, with D perhaps TRBD2 (6 bases). The CDR3 loop spans 14 amino acids. The germline CDR1 and CDR2 sequences are SGHRS and YFSETQ. V dropped 3 bases and J dropped 2 bases, with 10 bases sitting between them.

The chain joins TRBV7-2 to TRBJ2-3; D uncertain. V lost 1 base to trimming and J lost 4 bases, with 15 bases between them. Germline V lookup: CDR1 SGHTA, CDR2 FQGNSA. The CDR3 has 16 residues. For the CDR3, the DNA is TGTGCCAGCAGCTTAGAGCTGGGTGTAGGCGCAGATACGCAGTATTTT. It codes for CASSLELGVGADTQYF.

This clonotype has a single count. V gene TRBV20-1 combines with J gene TRBJ2-5; D unresolved. The last part of the DNA fits TRBJ2-1 better; the J call may be wrong. The CDR3 loop spans 15 amino acids. In germline, CDR1 is DFQATT, CDR2 SNEGSKA (reference sequence). CDR3 sequence (DNA): TGCAGTGCTAGAGAGTGGGCTACCAAATACAATGAGCAGTTCTTC. This codes for CSAREWATKYNEQFF.

V and J are TRBV12-3 or TRBV12-4 and TRBJ2-1, with a possible D match to TRBD2 (6 bases). The V end was cut by 3 bases, the J end by 5 bases, with 11 bases between. The CDR3 spans 14 residues. CDR3 amino acids: CASSFQRADNEQFF. The CDR3 nucleotides are TGTGCCAGCAGTTTCCAGCGGGCCGACAATGAGCAGTTCTTC.

The V call is TRBV7-2, the J call TRBJ2-3, with 10 bases identical to TRBD2. The end of the DNA fits TRBJ2-7 better, so the J call may be wrong. The CDR3 length is 14 residues. Germline V gene lookup returns CDR1 SGHTA and CDR2 FQGNSA. CDR3: CASSLTAGGREQYF. The CDR3 nucleotides read TGTGCCAGCAGCTTAACAGCGGGAGGGCGGGAGCAGTACTTC.

This clonotype has more than one count but fewer than ten. The J gene is TRBJ2-7, the V gene TRBV7-8, with TRBD2 as a possible D gene (5 bases). The DNA end favors TRBJ2-5, so the J call may be wrong. Looked up from germline, CDR1 is SGHVS and CDR2 is FQNEAQ. This CDR3 spans 13 amino acids. CDR3 bases: TGTGCCAGCAGCGCCACTAGGTGGGAGACCCAGTACTTC. Protein product: CASSATRWETQYF.